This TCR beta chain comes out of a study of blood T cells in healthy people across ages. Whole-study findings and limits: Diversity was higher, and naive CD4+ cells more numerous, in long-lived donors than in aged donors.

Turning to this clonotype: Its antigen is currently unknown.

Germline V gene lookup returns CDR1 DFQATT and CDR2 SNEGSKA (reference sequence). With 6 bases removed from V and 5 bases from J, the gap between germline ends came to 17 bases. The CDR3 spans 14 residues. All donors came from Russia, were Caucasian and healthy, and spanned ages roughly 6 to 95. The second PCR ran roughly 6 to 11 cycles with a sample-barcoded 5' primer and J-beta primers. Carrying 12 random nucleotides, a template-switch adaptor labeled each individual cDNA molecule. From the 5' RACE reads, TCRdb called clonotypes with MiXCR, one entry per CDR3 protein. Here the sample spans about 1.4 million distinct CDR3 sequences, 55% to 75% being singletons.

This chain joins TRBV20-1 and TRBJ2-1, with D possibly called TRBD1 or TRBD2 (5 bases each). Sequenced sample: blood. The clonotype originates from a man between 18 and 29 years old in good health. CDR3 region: CSAAVRDLNNEQFF. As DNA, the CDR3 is TGCAGTGCGGCGGTAAGGGACCTCAACAATGAGCAGTTCTTC.